This TCR beta chain was obtained from a study of shared clonotypes between healthy human individuals. CDR1 and CDR2 from the germline V gene are SNHLY and FYNNEI. The V end lost 1 base, the J end lost 3 bases, and 9 bases lay between the germline ends. The CDR3 spans 14 residues. Sequenced by immunoSEQ multiplex PCR; TCRdb stores in-frame clones only, minus some. The data show 450,000 to 550,000 clones, approximately 79% seen once. The sequence was obtained from a woman aged 40-49 years in good health. Some clones in this sample may be carry-over from other donors' samples. The chain uses TRBV2 and TRBJ1-1, with D uncertain. Sequenced input: PBMCs. Written as DNA, the CDR3 is TGTGCCAGCAGTGAAGTGGGTAGCGACACTGAAGCTTTCTTT. This sequence encodes CASSEVGSDTEAFF.